This TCR beta chain was recovered during a study of cytomegalovirus exposure and HLA in healthy donors. Data came from immunoSEQ multiplex PCR; TCRdb stores just in-frame clones and leaves some out. The sample yields around 130,000 clones, 88% seen once. CDR1 is LNHDA, CDR2 SQIVND, per germline (reference sequence). Trimming pared 2 bases from V and 4 bases from J, leaving 11 bases between. The CDR3 sequence is 15 residues long. Sequenced: PBMCs. This TCR was recovered from a young man in good health and CMV-seronegative. The V gene is TRBV19, the J gene TRBJ1-4, with D perhaps TRBD1 (6 bases). The CDR3: CASSIKQGNNEKLFF. The CDR3 bases are TGTGCCAGTAGTATAAAACAGGGTAATAATGAAAAACTGTTTTTT. Based on the CDR3 plus reference TRBV19 and TRBJ1-4, the full variable domain is DGGITQSPKYLFRKEGQNVTLSCEQNLNHDAMYWYRQDPGQGLRLIYYSQIVNDFQKGDIAEGYSVSREKKESFPLTVTSAQKNPTAFYLCASSIKQGNNEKLFFGSGTQLSVL.